The 6 T cell receptor beta chains below all came from one sample that was sequenced in a study of technical replicates of blood from a few donors. Some clones are missing from TCRdb's copy, which holds only in-frame ones; the method was immunoSEQ multiplex PCR. The repertoire consists of tens of thousands of clones, with 93% occurring once and the leading ten covering about 0.23%. Sequenced input: T cells isolated from PBMCs. These receptors all stem from a human donor in good health.

This chain connects TRBV10-3 to TRBJ1-5; TRBD1 is a possible D gene (5 bases). Trimming stripped 2 bases from V and 3 bases from J, with 14 bases between. CDR1 and CDR2 (germline): ENHRY, SYGVKD. This CDR3 spans 16 amino acids. The CDR3 region has the DNA TGTGCCATCAGTGAGGATAGGGCAGGGAACAATCAGCCCCAGCATTTT. Translation: CAISEDRAGNNQPQHF.

CDR3 sequence reads: CATGAVNQPQHF. CDR3 nucleotide sequence: TGTGCGACAGGCGCCGTAAATCAGCCCCAGCATTTT. The chain combines TRBV30 with TRBJ1-5; perhaps TRBD1 as D (6 bases). There are 12 residues in the CDR3. From germline, CDR1 is GTSNPN and CDR2 SVGIG (reference sequence).

The rearrangement uses TRBV28 and TRBJ2-5; 7 bases match TRBD2. Germline CDR1 reads MDHEN; CDR2 reads SYDVKM. CDR3 length: 15 amino acids. V shed 1 base, J shed 3 bases, and the junction held 5 bases outside the gene matches. The CDR3, as DNA: TGTGCCAGCAGTTTATCCCGGCGGGAGAAAGAGACCCAGTACTTC. It encodes CASSLSRREKETQYF. Together with reference TRBV28 and TRBJ2-5, the CDR3 gives the full variable domain: DVKVTQSSRYLVKRTGEKVFLECVQDMDHENMFWYRQDPGLGLRLIYFSYDVKMKEKGDIPEGYSVSREKKERFSLILESASTNQTSMYLCASSLSRREKETQYFGPGTRLLVL.

This rearrangement joins TRBV5-1 to TRBJ1-1; 10 positions agree with TRBD1. Germline assignment: CDR1 SGHRS and CDR2 YFSETQ. The CDR3 covers 15 residues. V lost 4 bases and J lost 9; bases outside the gene matches: 12. The CDR3 loop reads CASSTGTGDLLKAFF. The CDR3 coding sequence is TGCGCCAGCAGCACCGGGACAGGGGACCTTTTGAAAGCTTTCTTT.

This CDR3 is CAISESISRGEQFF. CDR3 in DNA: TGTGCCATCAGTGAGTCGATATCCCGGGGTGAGCAGTTCTTC. The genes are TRBV10-3 and TRBJ2-1; D possibly corresponds to TRBD2 (5 bases). CDR1 and CDR2 from the germline V gene are ENHRY and SYGVKD. The CDR3 has 14 residues. The germline V and J ends were trimmed by 0 bases and 9 bases, with 12 bases remaining between them.

This chain connects TRBV10-1 to TRBJ1-2, with D perhaps matching TRBD1 (6 bases). The CDR3 runs to 13 residues. V gave up 3 bases and J gave up 4 bases, with 9 bases separating them. Germline-derived CDR1 and CDR2 are WNHNN and SYGVQD (reference sequence). The DNA for the CDR3 is TGCGCCAGCAGTGATGCAGGGGCCTATGGCTACACCTTC. Amino acids: CASSDAGAYGYTF.